This passage covers 8 T cell receptor beta chains from one sample sequenced in a study of blood T cell repertoires in COVID-19. Repertoires were generated with immunoSEQ multiplex PCR, while TCRdb's copy carries only in-frame clones and drops some. Among 150,000 or so clones, almost 90% were seen once, and the ten largest hold approximately 2.4%. Sequencing used peripheral blood. The receptors come from a human donor in a cohort sampled during active COVID-19.

The genes are TRBV7-9 and TRBJ2-5; 8 bases fit TRBD2. The CDR3 is 15 residues long. CDR1 and CDR2 (germline): SEHNR, FQNEAQ (reference sequence). With V trimmed by 2 bases and J by 7 bases, 9 bases remained unmatched. The DNA of the CDR3 is TGTGCCAGCAGCTTAATAAGCGGGGGCCTGGGGACCCAGTACTTC. Amino acids: CASSLISGGLGTQYF.

The chain combines TRBV27 with TRBJ2-7; D is possibly TRBD1 (5 bases). Trimming removed 5 bases at V and 2 bases at J, with 16 bases between. The CDR3 runs 15 residues. Germline V gene data show CDR1 as MNHEY and CDR2 as SMNVEV (reference sequence). CDR3 residues: CASSRGPPPAYEQYF. The CDR3 coding sequence is TGTGCCAGCAGTAGGGGTCCTCCCCCCGCCTACGAGCAGTACTTC.

The CDR3: CASSLTGGVEPQHF. The CDR3 DNA is TGTGCCAGCAGCTTAACAGGGGGTGTAGAGCCCCAGCATTTT. The chain uses TRBV7-2 and TRBJ1-5; 8 nucleotides match TRBD1. From germline, CDR1 is SGHTA and CDR2 FQGNSA. V lost 2 bases and J lost 8; bases outside the gene matches: 5. This CDR3 is built from 14 residues. Based on the CDR3 plus reference TRBV7-2 and TRBJ1-5, the full variable domain is GAGVSQSPSNKVTEKGKDVELRCDPISGHTALYWYRQSLGQGLEFLIYFQGNSAPDKSGLPSDRFSAERTGGSVSTLTIQRTQQEDSAVYLCASSLTGGVEPQHFGDGTRLSIL.

A single count supports this clone. V and J are TRBV7-2 and TRBJ2-3; D possibly corresponds to TRBD2 (6 bases). V shed 4 bases and J shed 0 bases, with 17 bases lying between them. Germline lookup yields CDR1 SGHTA and CDR2 FQGNSA. CDR3 length: 17 residues. The CDR3 nucleotides read TGTGCCAGCAGCTCCCGGGTGGGGGGTTCTAGCACAGATACGCAGTATTTT. It encodes CASSSRVGGSSTDTQYF.

This rearrangement joins TRBV4-2 to TRBJ2-4, with D possibly TRBD2 on 5 matching bases. Per germline, CDR1 LGHNA and CDR2 YNFKEQ. The V end lost 4 bases, the J end lost 7 bases, and 20 bases lay between the germline ends. The CDR3 is made up of 16 amino acids. In nucleotides, the CDR3 is TGTGCCAGCAGCCGGTCCGCTCGAGGGCCGGAGAACATTCAGTACTTC. Protein product: CASSRSARGPENIQYF.

The V call is TRBV11-2, the J call TRBJ1-6; D not resolved. Trimming took 5 bases from V and 9 from J, leaving 11 bases between them. The CDR3 spans 13 residues. Looked up from germline, CDR1 is SGHAT and CDR2 is FQNNGV. This CDR3 reads CASSPWASSPLHF. For the CDR3, the DNA is TGTGCCAGCAGCCCATGGGCAAGTTCACCCCTCCACTTT.

J is TRBJ1-1 and V is TRBV27; perhaps TRBD1 as D (6 bases). V was cut by 6 bases and J by 5 bases, with 16 bases left in between. CDR3 length: 14 amino acids. Germline CDR1 and CDR2: MNHEY and SMNVEV (reference sequence). The chain's CDR3 is CASRNRAVLTEAFF. For the CDR3, the DNA is TGTGCCAGCAGAAACAGGGCGGTATTGACTGAAGCTTTCTTT.

V gene TRBV28 combines with J gene TRBJ1-2; D is possibly TRBD1 (6 bases). The CDR3 spans 14 residues. V lost 1 base to trimming and J lost 4 bases, with 10 bases between them. Germline V gene data show CDR1 as MDHEN and CDR2 as SYDVKM. Written as DNA, the CDR3 is TGTGCCAGCAGTTTATTAACAGGGTTCTATGGCTACACCTTC. This encodes CASSLLTGFYGYTF.